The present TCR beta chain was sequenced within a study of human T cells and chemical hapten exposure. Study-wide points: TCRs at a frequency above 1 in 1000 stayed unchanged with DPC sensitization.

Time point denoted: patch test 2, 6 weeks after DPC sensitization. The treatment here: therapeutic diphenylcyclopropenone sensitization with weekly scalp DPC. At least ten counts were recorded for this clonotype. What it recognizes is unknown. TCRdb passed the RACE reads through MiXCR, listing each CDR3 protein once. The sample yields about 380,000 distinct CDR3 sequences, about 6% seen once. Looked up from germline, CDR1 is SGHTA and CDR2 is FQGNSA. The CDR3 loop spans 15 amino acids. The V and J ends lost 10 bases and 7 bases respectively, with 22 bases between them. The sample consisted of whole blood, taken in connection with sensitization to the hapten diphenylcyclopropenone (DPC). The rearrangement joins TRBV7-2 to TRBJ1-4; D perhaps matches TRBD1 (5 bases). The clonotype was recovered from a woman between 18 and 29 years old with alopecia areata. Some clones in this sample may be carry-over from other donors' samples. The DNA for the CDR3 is TGTGCCACCACACAAACCGGGACGGTGGGTGAAAAACTGTTTTTT. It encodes CATTQTGTVGEKLFF.